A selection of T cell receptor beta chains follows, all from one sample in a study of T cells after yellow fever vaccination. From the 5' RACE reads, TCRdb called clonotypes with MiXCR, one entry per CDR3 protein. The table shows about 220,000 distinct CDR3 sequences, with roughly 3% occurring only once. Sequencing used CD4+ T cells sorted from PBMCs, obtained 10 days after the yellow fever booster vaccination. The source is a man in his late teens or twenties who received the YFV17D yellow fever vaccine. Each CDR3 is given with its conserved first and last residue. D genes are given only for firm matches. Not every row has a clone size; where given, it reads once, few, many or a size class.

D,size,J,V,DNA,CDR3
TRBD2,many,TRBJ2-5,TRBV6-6,TGTGCCAGCAGTTACAGCGGGGGGGCAGAGACCCAGTACTTC,CASSYSGGAETQYF
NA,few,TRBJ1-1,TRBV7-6,TGTGCCAGCAGCTTAAGATCCGGGCCCAACACTGAAGCTTTCTTT,CASSLRSGPNTEAFF
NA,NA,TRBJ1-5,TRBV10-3,TGTGCCATCCGAGATCGTTACAATCAGCCCCAGCATTTT,CAIRDRYNQPQHF
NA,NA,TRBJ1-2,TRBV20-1,TGCAGTGCTAGTGGGTATGCGATGGGCTACACCTTC,CSASGYAMGYTF
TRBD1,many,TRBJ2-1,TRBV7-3,TGTGCCAGCAGCGCCAGGACAGGGGATGGCAATGAGCAGTTCTTC,CASSARTGDGNEQFF
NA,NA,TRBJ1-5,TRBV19,TGTGCCAGTAGTACGGACACACATCAGCCCCAGCATTTT,CASSTDTHQPQHF
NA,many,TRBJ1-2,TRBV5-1,TGCGCCAGCAGCCCTGACCGAGGGCAGGGCGGACACTATGGCTACACCTTC,CASSPDRGQGGHYGYTF
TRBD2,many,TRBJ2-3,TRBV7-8,TGTGCCAGCAGCTCTCTTCGGGCCCGAACCGGGACTAGCGGGGGGGCTTCAGATACGCAGTATTTT,CASSSLRARTGTSGGASDTQYF
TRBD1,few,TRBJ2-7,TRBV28,TGTGCCAGCAGTCCCTGGGCCGGGACAGGCAACTACGAGCAGTACTTC,CASSPWAGTGNYEQYF
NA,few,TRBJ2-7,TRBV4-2,TGTGCCAGCAGCGCAGGTGTCCGAGACAGAGGGGAGCAGTACTTC,CASSAGVRDRGEQYF
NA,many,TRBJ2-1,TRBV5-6,TGTGCCAGCAGGGTCTTCACAGGGTTCAGGAATGAGCAGTTCTTC,CASRVFTGFRNEQFF
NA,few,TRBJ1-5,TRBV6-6,TGTGCCAGCTCAGTTAGGTTGGAGCCCCAGCATTTT,CASSVRLEPQHF
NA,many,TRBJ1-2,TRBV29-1,TGCAGCGTCGGCCCGCCGGACTATGGCTACACCTTC,CSVGPPDYGYTF
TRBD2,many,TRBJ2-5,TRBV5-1,TGCGCCAGCAGCTCGGCGGGGGGGCCGGAGGAGACCCAGTACTTC,CASSSAGGPEETQYF
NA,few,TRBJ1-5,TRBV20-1,TGCAGTGCAAGGACCCCGGGGTACGGCAATCAGCCCCAGCATTTT,CSARTPGYGNQPQHF
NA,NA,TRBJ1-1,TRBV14,TGTGCCAGCAGCCAACCTGGGGCAGGTACTGAAGCTTTCTTT,CASSQPGAGTEAFF
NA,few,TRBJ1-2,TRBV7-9,TGTGCCAGCAGCTTGCTATGGGACGACGGAAATGGCTACACCTTC,CASSLLWDDGNGYTF
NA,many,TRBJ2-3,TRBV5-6,TGTGCCAGCAGCTTGGCGCAATACACAGATACGCAGTATTTT,CASSLAQYTDTQYF
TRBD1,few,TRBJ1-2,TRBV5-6,TGTGCCAGCAGCTACCTTGACAGGGAGGCTAACTATGGCTACACCTTC,CASSYLDREANYGYTF
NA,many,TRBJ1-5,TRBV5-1,TGCGCCAGCAGCTTGGATAGTCCCAATCAGCCCCAGCATTTT,CASSLDSPNQPQHF
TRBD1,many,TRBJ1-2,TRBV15,TGTGCCACCAGCACGGGACAGGGAGAGGGCTACACCTTC,CATSTGQGEGYTF
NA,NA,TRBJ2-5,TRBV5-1,TGCGCCAGCAGCTTCGACGGTTCGGCGGAAGAGACCCAGTACTTC,CASSFDGSAEETQYF
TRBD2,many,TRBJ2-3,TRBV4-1,TGCGCCAGCAGCCAAGAAAGTCGGGGGACTAGCGGGGGCACAGATACGCAGTATTTT,CASSQESRGTSGGTDTQYF
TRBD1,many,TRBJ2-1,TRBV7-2,TGTGCCAGCAGCTCGGGACAGGTGGGGGGCAATGAGCAGTTCTTC,CASSSGQVGGNEQFF
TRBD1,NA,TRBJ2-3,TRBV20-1,TGCAGTGCTAGTCCAGGGGGCTCAGATACGCAGTATTTT,CSASPGGSDTQYF
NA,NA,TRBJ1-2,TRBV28,TGTGCCAGCAGTTTGGACCCCATGAACTATGGCTACACCTTC,CASSLDPMNYGYTF
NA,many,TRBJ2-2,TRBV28,TGTGTCGCGCGCACGGGGAACACCGGGGAGCTGTTTTTT,CVARTGNTGELFF
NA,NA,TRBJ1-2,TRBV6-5,TGTGCCAGCAGATTCGGGGGAACTCGCGGCCATGGCTACACCTTC,CASRFGGTRGHGYTF
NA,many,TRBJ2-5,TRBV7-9,TGTGCCAGCAGCTCAAGCCGAACTGGTGGGACCCAGTACTTC,CASSSSRTGGTQYF
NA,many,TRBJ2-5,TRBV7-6,TGTGCCAGCAGCCACGACCCAGTCACCCAGTACTTC,CASSHDPVTQYF
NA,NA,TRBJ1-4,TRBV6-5,TGTGCCAGCAGCTTACGGGGGTTACCTAATGAAAAACTGTTTTTT,CASSLRGLPNEKLFF
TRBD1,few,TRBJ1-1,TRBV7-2,TGTGCCAGCAGCTTAGGGCGACAGGGGGCCGGCGTAGCTTTCTTT,CASSLGRQGAGVAFF
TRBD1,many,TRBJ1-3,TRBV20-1,TGCAGTGCTTCGCGGACAGGCTCTGGAAACACCATATATTTT,CSASRTGSGNTIYF
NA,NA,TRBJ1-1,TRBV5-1,TGCGCCAGCAGCTTGTCGGTCAGGGGCGCTGAAGCTTTCTTT,CASSLSVRGAEAFF
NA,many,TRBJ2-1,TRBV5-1,TGCGCCAGCAAGATCCGGGCGGATTCCTACAATGAGCAGTTCTTC,CASKIRADSYNEQFF
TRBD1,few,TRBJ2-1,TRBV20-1,TGCAGTGCCAAAAAACCCGACAGGGGTGGCAATGAGCAGTTCTTC,CSAKKPDRGGNEQFF
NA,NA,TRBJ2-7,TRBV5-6,TGTGCCAGCAGCTTGCGAAGGGAGCCCTACGAGCAGTACTTC,CASSLRREPYEQYF
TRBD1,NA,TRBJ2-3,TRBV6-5,TGTGCCAGCAGCTTTAAACAGGGGCCAACAGATACGCAGTATTTT,CASSFKQGPTDTQYF
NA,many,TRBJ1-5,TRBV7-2,TGTGCCAGCAGCCCCCAGGGGCCTCGGCCTAATCAGCCCCAGCATTTT,CASSPQGPRPNQPQHF
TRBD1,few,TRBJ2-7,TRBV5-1,TGCGCCAGCAGCTTGGCCCGGGACAGGGGGCGATTGCAGTACTTC,CASSLARDRGRLQYF
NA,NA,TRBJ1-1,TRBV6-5,TGTGCCAGCAGTTACTCGATCCCGACGGGCGACTTTGTCACTGAAGCTTTCTTT,CASSYSIPTGDFVTEAFF